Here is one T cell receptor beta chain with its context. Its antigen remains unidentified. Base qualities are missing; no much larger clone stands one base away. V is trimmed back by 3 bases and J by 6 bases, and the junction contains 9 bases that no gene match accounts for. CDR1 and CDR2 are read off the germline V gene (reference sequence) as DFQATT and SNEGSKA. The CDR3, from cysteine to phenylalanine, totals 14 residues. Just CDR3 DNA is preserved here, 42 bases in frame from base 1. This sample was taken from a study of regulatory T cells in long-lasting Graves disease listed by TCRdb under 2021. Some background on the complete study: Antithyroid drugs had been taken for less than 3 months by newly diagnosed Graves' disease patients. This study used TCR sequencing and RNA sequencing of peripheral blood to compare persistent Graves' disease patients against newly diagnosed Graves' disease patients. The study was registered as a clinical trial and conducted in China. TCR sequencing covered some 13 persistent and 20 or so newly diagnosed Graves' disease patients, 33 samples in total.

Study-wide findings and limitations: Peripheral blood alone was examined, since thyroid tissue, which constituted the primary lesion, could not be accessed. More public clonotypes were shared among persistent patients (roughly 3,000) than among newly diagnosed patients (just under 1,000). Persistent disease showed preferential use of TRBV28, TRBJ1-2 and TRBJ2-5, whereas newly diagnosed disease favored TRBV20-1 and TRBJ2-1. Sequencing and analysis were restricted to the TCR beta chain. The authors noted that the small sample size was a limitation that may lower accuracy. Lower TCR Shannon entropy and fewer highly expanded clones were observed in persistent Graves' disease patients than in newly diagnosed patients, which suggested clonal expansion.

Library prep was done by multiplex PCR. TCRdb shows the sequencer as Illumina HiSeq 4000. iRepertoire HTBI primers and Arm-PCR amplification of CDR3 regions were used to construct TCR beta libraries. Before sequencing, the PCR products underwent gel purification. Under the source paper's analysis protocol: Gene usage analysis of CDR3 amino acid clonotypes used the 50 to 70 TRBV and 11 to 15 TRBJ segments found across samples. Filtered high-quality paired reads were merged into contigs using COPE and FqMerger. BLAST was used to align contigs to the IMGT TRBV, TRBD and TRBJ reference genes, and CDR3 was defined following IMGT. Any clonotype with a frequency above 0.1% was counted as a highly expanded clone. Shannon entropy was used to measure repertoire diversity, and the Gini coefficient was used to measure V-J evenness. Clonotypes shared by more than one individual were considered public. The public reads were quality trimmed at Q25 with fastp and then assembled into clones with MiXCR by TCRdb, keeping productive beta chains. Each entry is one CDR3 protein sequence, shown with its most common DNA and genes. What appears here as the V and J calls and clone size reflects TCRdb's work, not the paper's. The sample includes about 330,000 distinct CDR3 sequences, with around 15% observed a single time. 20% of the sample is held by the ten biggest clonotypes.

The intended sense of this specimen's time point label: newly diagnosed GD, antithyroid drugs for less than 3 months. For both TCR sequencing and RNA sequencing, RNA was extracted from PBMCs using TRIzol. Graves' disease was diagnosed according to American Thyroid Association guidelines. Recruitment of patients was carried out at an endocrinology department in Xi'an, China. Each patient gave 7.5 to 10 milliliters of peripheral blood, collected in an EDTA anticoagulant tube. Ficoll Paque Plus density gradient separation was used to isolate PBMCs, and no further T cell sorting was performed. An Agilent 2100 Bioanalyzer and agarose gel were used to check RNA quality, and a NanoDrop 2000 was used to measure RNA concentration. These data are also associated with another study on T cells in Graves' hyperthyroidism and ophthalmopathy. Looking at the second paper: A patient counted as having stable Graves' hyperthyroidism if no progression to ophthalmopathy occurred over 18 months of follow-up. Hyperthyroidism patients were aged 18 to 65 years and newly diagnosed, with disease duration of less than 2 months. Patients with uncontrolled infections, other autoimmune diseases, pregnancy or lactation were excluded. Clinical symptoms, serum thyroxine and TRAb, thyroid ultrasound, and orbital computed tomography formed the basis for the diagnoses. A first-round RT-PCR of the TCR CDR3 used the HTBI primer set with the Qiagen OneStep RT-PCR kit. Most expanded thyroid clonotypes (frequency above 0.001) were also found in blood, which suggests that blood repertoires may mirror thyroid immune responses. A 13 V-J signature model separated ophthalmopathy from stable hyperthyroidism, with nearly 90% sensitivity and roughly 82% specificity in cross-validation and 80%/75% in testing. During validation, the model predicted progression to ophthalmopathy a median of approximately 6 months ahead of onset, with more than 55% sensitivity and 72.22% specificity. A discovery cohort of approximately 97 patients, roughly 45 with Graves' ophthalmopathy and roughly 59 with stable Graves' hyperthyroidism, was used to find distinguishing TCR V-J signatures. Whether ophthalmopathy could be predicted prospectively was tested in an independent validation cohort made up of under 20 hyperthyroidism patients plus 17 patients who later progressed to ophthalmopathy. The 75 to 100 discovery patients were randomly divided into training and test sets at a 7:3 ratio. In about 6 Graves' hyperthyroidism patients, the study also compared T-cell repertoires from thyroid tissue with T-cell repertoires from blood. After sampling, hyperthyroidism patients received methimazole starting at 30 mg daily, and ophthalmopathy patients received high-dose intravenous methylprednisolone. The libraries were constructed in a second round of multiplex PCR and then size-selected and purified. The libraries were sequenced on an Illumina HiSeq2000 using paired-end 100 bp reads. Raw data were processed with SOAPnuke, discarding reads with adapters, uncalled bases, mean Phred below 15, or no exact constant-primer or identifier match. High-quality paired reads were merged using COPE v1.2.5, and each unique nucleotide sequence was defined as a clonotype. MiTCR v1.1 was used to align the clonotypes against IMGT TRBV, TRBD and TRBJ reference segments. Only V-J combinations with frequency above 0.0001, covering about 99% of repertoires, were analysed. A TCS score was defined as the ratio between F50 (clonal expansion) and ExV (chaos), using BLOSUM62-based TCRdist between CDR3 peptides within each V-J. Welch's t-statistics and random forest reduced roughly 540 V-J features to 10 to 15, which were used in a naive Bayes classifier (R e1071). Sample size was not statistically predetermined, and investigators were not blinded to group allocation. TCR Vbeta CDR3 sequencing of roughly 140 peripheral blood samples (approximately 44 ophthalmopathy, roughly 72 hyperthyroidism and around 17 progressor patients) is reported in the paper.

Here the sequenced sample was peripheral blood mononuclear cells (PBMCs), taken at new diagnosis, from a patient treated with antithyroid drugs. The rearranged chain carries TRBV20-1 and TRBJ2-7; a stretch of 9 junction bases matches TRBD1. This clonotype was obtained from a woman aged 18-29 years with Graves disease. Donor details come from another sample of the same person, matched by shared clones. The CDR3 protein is CSASLRDRAREQYF. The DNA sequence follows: TGCAGTGCTAGCCTCAGGGACAGGGCGCGCGAGCAGTACTTC.